The TCR beta chain described here comes from a study of T cell responses to AZD1222 COVID-19 vaccine. V lost 4 bases, J lost 4 bases, and 13 bases lay in between. The CDR3 has 14 residues. Germline V CDR1 and CDR2: KGHSY, FQNENV. This clone has a single count. Its antigen remains unknown. Broader study findings: Seropositive at baseline were only a handful of AZD1222 recipients. Possibly, clonal diversity was underestimated; donors were largely white British and included more females. Dominant CD4 TCR responses targeted spike regions 160-218 and 743-854.

Data came from immunoSEQ multiplex PCR; TCRdb stores just in-frame clones and leaves some out. The sample carries under 200,000 clones, more than 80% recorded once. This sequence was found in an adult who received the MenACWY meningococcal vaccine as a control. The chain recombines TRBV16 with TRBJ1-2, with TRBD1 as a possible D gene (5 bases). Here the sequenced sample was peripheral blood, taken 28 days after the second dose of the MenACWY control vaccine. CDR3 DNA sequence: TGTGCCAGCAGCCTAACCCCTCAGGGCTATGGCTACACCTTC. This sequence encodes CASSLTPQGYGYTF.